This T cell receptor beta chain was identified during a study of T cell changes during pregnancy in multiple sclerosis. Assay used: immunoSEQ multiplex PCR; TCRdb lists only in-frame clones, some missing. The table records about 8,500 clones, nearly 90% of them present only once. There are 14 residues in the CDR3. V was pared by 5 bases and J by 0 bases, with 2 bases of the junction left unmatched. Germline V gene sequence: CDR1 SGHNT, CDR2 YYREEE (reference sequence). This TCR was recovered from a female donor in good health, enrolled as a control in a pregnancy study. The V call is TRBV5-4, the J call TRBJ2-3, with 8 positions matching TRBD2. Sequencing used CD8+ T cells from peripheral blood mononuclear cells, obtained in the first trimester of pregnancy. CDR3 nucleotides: TGTGCCAGCAGTTCTAGCGGGAGCACAGATACGCAGTATTTT. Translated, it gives CASSSSGSTDTQYF.